This T cell receptor beta chain is from a study of CD8 T cells in ankylosing spondylitis (TCRdb year 2017). Describing the broader study: To find TCR variants linked to disease, the study profiled T cell receptor beta repertoires in ankylosing spondylitis patients and healthy donors. In total, the full study cohort was made up of 95 to 110 healthy donors and 25 ankylosing spondylitis patients. Peripheral blood was sampled, and synovial fluid was additionally collected from ankylosing spondylitis patients.

In regard to this clonotype: Its antigen remains undetermined. Per-base qualities were not stored, and no clone one base away is much larger.

V was cut back by 7 bases and J by 2 bases, leaving a gap of 12 bases between them. Including cysteine and phenylalanine, the CDR3 has 14 amino acids. The sequence is cut down to CDR3 DNA, 42 bases in frame from base 1. As encoded in the germline V gene, CDR1 is SNHLY while CDR2 is FYNNEI. The reads were generated on an Illumina HiSeq 2500. Quantitative 5'-RACE with molecular barcodes was used to prepare TCR beta libraries. The authors' pipeline ran thus. A new computational method based on a probabilistic model of VDJ rearrangement was used to identify disease-linked TCR variants. The public reads were reanalyzed by TCRdb: fastp trimming at Q25, MiXCR alignment, in-frame beta chains only. Every CDR3 protein is listed once, alongside the most common genes and DNA of its rows. The V and J calls and clone size come from TCRdb's table, not from the authors' own analysis. Across this sample there are about 460,000 distinct CDR3 sequences, with approximately 5% seen only once. The biggest ten clones account for around 3.4% of the sample.

Points the paper makes about the study in general: In peripheral blood, the disease-linked clones were found at relatively low frequencies and had a CD8+ phenotype. The disease-linked clones were reported to be significantly enriched in matched synovial fluid samples from ankylosing spondylitis patients. Blood from ankylosing spondylitis patients appeared to be characterized by a TCR beta motif composed of about eight highly homologous amino acid variants. Some TCR beta motif variants had previously been reported in synovial fluid and blood of reactive arthritis patients, which suggested common disease-initiation mechanisms.

Sequenced material: blood, either unsorted or a sorted T cell fraction (not recorded which). The receptor's source is a male donor with ankylosing spondylitis. The chain was built from TRBV2 and TRBJ2-1, with the D gene call left open. The CDR3 region: CASIPERTYNEQFF. The DNA is as follows: TGTGCCAGCATACCGGAACGGACCTACAATGAGCAGTTCTTC.